Below are 6 T cell receptor beta chains sequenced from a single sample in a study of vaccination and CD4 T cells after COVID-19. As to treatment: roughly 11-day PBMC culture with coronavirus spike peptide pools or control peptides (ViraFEST assay). Their specific antigens are unknown. Sequenced with the Oncomine TCR Beta short-read assay was DNA taken from cultured CD4+ T cells. One entry per CDR3 protein results from TCRdb running MiXCR on the PCR reads. The sample has about 15,000 distinct CDR3 sequences, 73% seen once. Sequenced: CD4+ T cells from blood, cultured in vitro. Receptors originate from a human donor who had recovered from COVID-19.

This clonotype appeared a single time. This chain links TRBV6-5 with TRBJ1-3; a weak D match, TRBD1 (5 bases). The CDR3 is 15 residues long. Germline V gene sequence: CDR1 MNHEY, CDR2 SVGAGI. The germline V and J ends were trimmed by 4 bases and 4 bases, with 14 bases remaining between them. The CDR3 loop reads CASSSRLGEGNTIYF. The CDR3 nucleotides read TGTGCCAGCAGTTCCCGCTTGGGGGAAGGAAACACCATATATTTT.

V usage is TRBV20-1 and J usage is TRBJ1-2, with D unresolved. The V gene's germline CDR1 is DFQATT and CDR2 SNEGSKA (reference sequence). The CDR3 totals 15 residues. Trimming cost V 3 bases and J 4 bases, with 18 bases left between them. DNA of the CDR3: TGCAGTGCTAGTCTCCGACCGTCCGTCAGCTATGGCTACACCTTC. The encoded protein is CSASLRPSVSYGYTF.

The CDR3 region is CASSLGGSGTEAFF. For the CDR3, the DNA is TGCGCCAGCAGCTTGGGGGGGTCTGGCACTGAAGCTTTCTTT. This chain connects TRBV5-1 to TRBJ1-1, with D maybe TRBD1 (5 bases). V lost 0 bases to trimming and J lost 4 bases, with 10 bases between them. This CDR3 has 14 amino acids. Germline V gene sequence: CDR1 SGHRS, CDR2 YFSETQ.

Only a few counts were recorded for this clonotype. The chain couples TRBV2 to TRBJ1-5, with D unresolved. The CDR3 spans 12 residues. In germline, CDR1 is SNHLY, CDR2 FYNNEI. The V and J ends lost 7 bases and 4 bases respectively, with 8 bases between them. CDR3 DNA: TGTGCCAGCAAACAAGTAAATCAGCCCCAGCATTTT. Its translation: CASKQVNQPQHF. Using reference TRBV2 and TRBJ1-5 for the parts outside the CDR3, the full variable domain is EPEVTQTPSHQVTQMGQEVILRCVPISNHLYFYWYRQILGQKVEFLVSFYNNEISEKSEIFDDQFSVERPDGSNFTLKIRSTKLEDSAMYFCASKQVNQPQHFGDGTRLSIL.

This rearrangement joins TRBV4-1 to TRBJ1-6; the D is unclear. Trimming left V 4 bases short and J 5 bases short, with 15 bases between. The germline V gene encodes CDR1 MGHRA and CDR2 YSYEKL. The CDR3 contains 16 residues. The CDR3 is CASSRGLTVDNSPLHF. The CDR3 coding sequence is TGCGCCAGCAGCCGTGGATTAACGGTGGATAATTCACCCCTCCACTTT.

The rearrangement links TRBV27 to TRBJ2-5, with D possibly matching TRBD1 (5 bases). The CDR3 runs to 14 residues. Trimming stripped 4 bases from V and 5 bases from J, with 14 bases between. Germline assignment: CDR1 MNHEY and CDR2 SMNVEV (reference sequence). For the CDR3, the DNA is TGTGCCAGCAGTTCTACAGGCTCTGGGGAGACCCAGTACTTC. It yields the protein CASSSTGSGETQYF.